The next 12 T cell receptor beta chains were all read from a single sample in a study of blood T cell repertoires in COVID-19. The protocol was immunoSEQ multiplex PCR, while the TCRdb copy is restricted to in-frame clones and leaves out a portion. This sample carries 200,000 to 300,000 clones, more than 75% of them seen once, and the ten largest clones take around 5%. Source material: peripheral blood. The receptors derive from an older woman with COVID-19, enrolled during active disease.

The chain recombines TRBV7-9 with TRBJ1-1, with D possibly TRBD1 on 5 matching bases. Germline V lookup: CDR1 SEHNR, CDR2 FQNEAQ (reference sequence). V gave up 0 bases and J gave up 3 bases, with 14 bases separating them. The CDR3 is made up of 16 amino acids. The CDR3 DNA sequence: TGTGCCAGCAGCTTAGCGACGGGGGGATTCTACACTGAAGCTTTCTTT. It translates to CASSLATGGFYTEAFF.

The V and J genes are TRBV27 and TRBJ1-6; 7 nucleotides agree with TRBD1. The CDR3 loop spans 15 amino acids. The trim removed 3 bases at V and 6 bases at J, leaving 5 bases unmatched. The germline V gene has CDR1 MNHEY and CDR2 SMNVEV (reference sequence). CDR3 sequence: CASSLRQGPNSPLHF. The CDR3 DNA reads TGTGCCAGCAGTTTGAGACAGGGTCCTAATTCACCCCTCCACTTT.

This chain joins TRBV9 and TRBJ2-7, with 8 bases identical to TRBD2. Looked up from germline, CDR1 is SGDLS and CDR2 is YYNGEE. V lost 2 bases, J lost 7 bases, and 8 bases stayed unmatched. The CDR3 contains 14 residues. The CDR3 spells CASSVSAGVEEQYF. The CDR3 DNA follows: TGTGCCAGCAGCGTCTCAGCGGGAGTCGAAGAGCAGTACTTC.

The V and J genes are TRBV10-3 and TRBJ2-1, with D possibly matching TRBD2 (6 bases). The CDR3 totals 14 residues. Deletions cut 6 bases from V and 15 bases from J, with 24 bases between. The germline V gene encodes CDR1 ENHRY and CDR2 SYGVKD. CDR3 nucleotides: TGTGCCATCAGCCAAGCCCTCGTGACGGGGGAATGGTTCTTC. Its protein is CAISQALVTGEWFF.

In its sample, this clone was seen a few times. The genes are TRBV28 and TRBJ2-7; D is perhaps TRBD1 (6 bases). V lost 6 bases and J 0 bases, leaving 12 bases between the germline ends. Germline-derived CDR1 and CDR2 are MDHEN and SYDVKM. The CDR3 extends over 14 amino acids. In DNA, the CDR3 is TGTGCCAGCAGCCCATGGACAGCCTCCTACGAGCAGTACTTC. Translation gives CASSPWTASYEQYF.

As to this clone: Other DNA sequences within the sample encode an identical CDR3. The gene calls are TRBV5-1 and TRBJ2-2, with TRBD2 matching 14 bases. CDR1 is SGHRS, CDR2 YFSETQ, per germline. Losses at the gene ends were 5 bases for V and 4 bases for J; bases not matched to a gene: 1. This CDR3 spans 15 amino acids. DNA for the CDR3: TGCGCCAGCAGGGGACTAGCGGGAGTCACCGGGGAGCTGTTTTTT. Its translation: CASRGLAGVTGELFF. The complete variable domain, with remaining parts taken from reference TRBV5-1 and TRBJ2-2, reads KAGVTQTPRYLIKTRGQQVTLSCSPISGHRSVSWYQQTPGQGLQFLFEYFSETQRNKGNFPGRFSGRQFSNSRSEMNVSTLELGDSALYLCASRGLAGVTGELFFGEGSRLTVL.

V usage is TRBV30 and J usage is TRBJ1-5; TRBD1 is a possible D gene (5 bases). The CDR3 totals 13 residues. Deletions cut 4 bases from V and 5 bases from J, with 12 bases between. The germline gives CDR1 GTSNPN, CDR2 SVGIG (reference sequence). This CDR3 reads CAWNWDLDQPQHF. The CDR3 DNA reads as TGTGCCTGGAACTGGGACTTAGATCAGCCCCAGCATTTT.

This clone was detected once. The V gene is TRBV20-1, the J gene TRBJ2-3; 8 bases agree with TRBD1. V shed 6 bases and J 2 bases; nucleotides not matched to a gene: 13. CDR3 length: 16 amino acids. The germline V gene has CDR1 DFQATT and CDR2 SNEGSKA (reference sequence). Here the CDR3 DNA reads TGCAGTGCCAGTATGGGACAGGAATACTCCACAGATACGCAGTATTTT. As protein: CSASMGQEYSTDTQYF.

About this clone itself: Other DNA sequences of this sample code for an identical CDR3. The chain uses TRBV27 and TRBJ1-5; perhaps TRBD1 as D (5 bases). From germline, CDR1 is MNHEY and CDR2 SMNVEV (reference sequence). V lost 2 bases and J 4 bases, leaving 6 bases between the germline ends. The CDR3 has 13 residues. Written as DNA, the CDR3 is TGTGCCAGCAGTTTAAGGGGAAATCAGCCCCAGCATTTT. Translation: CASSLRGNQPQHF.

This chain links TRBV7-2 with TRBJ2-3; possible D gene TRBD2, 6 bases. Looked up from germline, CDR1 is SGHTA and CDR2 is FQGNSA. V lost 3 bases and J 4 bases, leaving 8 bases between the germline ends. The CDR3 is 13 amino acids. Here the CDR3 DNA reads TGTGCCAGCAGCTTGGCGGGGCCAGATACGCAGTATTTT. Its protein product is CASSLAGPDTQYF.

The chain joins TRBV11-2 to TRBJ1-1; weak D call: TRBD1 (6 bases). The CDR3 runs 15 residues. The germline V gene encodes CDR1 SGHAT and CDR2 FQNNGV. V was shortened by 3 bases and J by 3 bases, with 14 bases between the two germline ends. In DNA, the CDR3 is TGTGCCAGCAGCTTGGACAGTTATGGGGACACTGAAGCTTTCTTT. Its protein is CASSLDSYGDTEAFF. Full variable domain (outside the CDR3, taken from reference TRBV11-2 and TRBJ1-1): EAGVAQSPRYKIIEKRQSVAFWCNPISGHATLYWYQQILGQGPKLLIQFQNNGVVDDSQLPKDRFSAERLKGVDSTLKIQPAKLEDSAVYLCASSLDSYGDTEAFFGQGTRLTVV.

The chain employs TRBV24-1 and TRBJ2-2; the match to TRBD2 covers 13 bases. CDR3 length: 17 amino acids. With V trimmed by 1 base and J by 5 bases, 3 bases remained unmatched. Germline assignment: CDR1 KGHDR and CDR2 SFDVKD. In DNA form, the CDR3 reads TGTGCCACCAGTGATTTCCCGGGACTAGCGGGAACCGGGGAGCTGTTTTTT. Translation gives CATSDFPGLAGTGELFF.